This TCR beta chain was retrieved from a study of response to subunit inactivated influenza vaccine. Findings of the study overall: The authors suggested that few new T cells are recruited per seasonal influenza vaccination.

This clonotype has only a few counts. No antigen is known for it. TCRdb passed the RT-PCR reads through MiXCR, listing each CDR3 protein once. Among approximately 200,000 distinct CDR3 sequences, 14% were seen once, and the ten largest hold 26%. This TCR came from a man aged 50 or older who received an inactivated influenza vaccine. The sample in question was CD8+ T cells sorted from PBMCs, obtained more than 4 days after vaccination.

This chain's CDR3 is CASSYVAPYGYTF. DNA for the CDR3: TGTGCCAGCAGTTACGTGGCCCCCTATGGCTACACCTTC. This sequence joins TRBV6-2 or TRBV6-3 and TRBJ1-2, with D unclear. Per germline, CDR1 MNHEY and CDR2 SVGEGT. Trimming pared 2 bases from V and 4 bases from J, leaving 8 bases between. This CDR3 has 13 residues.